This paragraph reports one T cell receptor (beta chain). The antigen remains unidentified. The time point: pre-treatment sample, taken before nivolumab and TIL therapy. The entry originates in a study of TIL therapy for anti-PD-1-resistant metastatic lung cancer. Across the study: Tumors had a median PD-L1 proportion score of approximately 6%. Most patients had lung adenocarcinoma. Median tumor mutation burden was 1.5 mutations per megabase. Findings of the study overall: Infused TIL clonotypes partially replaced the baseline blood repertoire, then decayed over months.

The libraries were made with immunoSEQ v3. Profiling relied on immunoSEQ multiplex PCR, and the TCRdb table lists in-frame clones only, not all of them. The sample has tens of thousands of clones; about two thirds are singletons. In germline, CDR1 is MNHEY, CDR2 SMNVEV (reference sequence). The CDR3 is made up of 14 amino acids. The V and J ends lost 4 bases and 0 bases respectively, with 8 bases between them. The V and J genes are TRBV27 and TRBJ2-3; D assignment may be TRBD1 or TRBD2 (5 bases each). The sequence was collected from a person aged 25 to 80 with non-small cell lung cancer. This specimen consisted of blood, obtained at baseline. The CDR3 coding sequence is TGTGCCAGCAGTTCCAGGGACAGCACAGATACGCAGTATTTT. It specifies CASSSRDSTDTQYF.